This TCR beta chain derives from a study of blood T cells in healthy people across ages. Through a sample-barcoded 5' primer and a J-beta primer mix, a second PCR was run for roughly 6 to 12 cycles. Every single cDNA molecule received a tag from a template-switch adaptor with 12 random nucleotides. In TCRdb, the 5' RACE reads were re-called with MiXCR into one record per CDR3 protein. The repertoire holds fewer than 900,000 distinct CDR3 sequences, with over 45% as singletons. General study points: Per million T cells, TCR beta diversity dropped roughly linearly as age increased. Expanded clonotype shifts may have been confounded, as the donors had an unknown CMV status.

This clonotype was counted a few times. The antigen remains unidentified. The CDR3 is 14 amino acids. The V gene lost 7 bases and the J gene lost 0 bases, with 13 bases spanning the gap. Germline loops: CDR1 MNHEY, CDR2 SVGAGI. Each donor was a healthy Caucasian individual from Russia, aged roughly 6 to 95. The chain recombines TRBV6-5 with TRBJ2-7; D gene unclear. The sequencing sample was made of blood. The TCR comes from a woman aged 60-70 years in good health. CDR3 nucleotides: TGTGCCAGCACTCCCCGGCGGAGCTCCTACGAGCAGTACTTC. Amino acids: CASTPRRSSYEQYF.